These T cell receptor beta chains were read from a single sample in a study of follicular helper T cells after annual influenza vaccination. Clones were read by immunoSEQ multiplex PCR, and TCRdb kept only the in-frame ones, dropping some. The repertoire consists of around 8,700 clones, with about 81% occurring once and the leading ten covering roughly 4.3%. This specimen consisted of CXCR5+ CD38- circulating T follicular helper cells from blood, obtained 7 days after influenza vaccination. All receptors derive from an adult who received the influenza vaccine. Each CDR3 is given with its conserved first and last residue. The D gene is left open where the match is weak. Where a row states a size, it is once, few, many or the class of an expanded clone; other rows omit it.

few,-,TRBV6-1,TRBJ1-1,CASMSSNMNTEAFF,TGTGCCAGCATGTCAAGTAACATGAACACTGAAGCTTTCTTT
-,-,TRBV11-2,TRBJ1-3,CASSLETVPGNTIYF,TGTGCCAGCAGCTTAGAGACAGTCCCTGGAAACACCATATATTTT
-,-,TRBV5-1,TRBJ1-1,CASNINRDSEAFF,TGCGCCAGCAACATTAACCGGGACTCCGAAGCTTTCTTT
-,TRBD2,TRBV6-4,TRBJ2-3,CASSELAGTSTDTQYF,TGTGCCAGCAGTGAGCTAGCGGGGACTAGCACAGATACGCAGTATTTT
-,-,TRBV25-1,TRBJ2-4,CASSERDFPKNIQYF,TGTGCCAGCAGTGAAAGAGATTTTCCCAAAAACATTCAGTACTTC
-,-,TRBV4-2,TRBJ1-6,CASSQVGAGQNSPLHF,TGTGCCAGCAGCCAAGTTGGCGCGGGCCAGAATTCACCCCTCCACTTT
-,TRBD1,TRBV6-1,TRBJ2-5,CASSDRDRVTETQYF,TGTGCCAGCAGTGACAGGGACAGGGTTACGGAGACCCAGTACTTC
-,-,TRBV10-3,TRBJ2-3,CAISGLADHDTQYF,TGTGCCATCAGTGGGTTAGCGGACCACGATACGCAGTATTTT
-,-,TRBV18,TRBJ2-2,CASSRGGQLNTGELFF,TGTGCCAGCTCACGCGGGGGACAGTTGAACACCGGGGAGCTGTTTTTT
-,TRBD1,TRBV30,TRBJ1-2,CAYRDRGIYGYTF,TGTGCCTATCGGGACAGGGGGATCTATGGCTACACCTTC
-,TRBD2,TRBV19,TRBJ2-1,CASSIVLAGGGEQFF,TGTGCCAGTAGTATAGTACTAGCGGGGGGTGGAGAGCAGTTCTTC
few,TRBD1,TRBV18,TRBJ1-5,CASGQGRNQPQHF,TGTGCCAGTGGACAGGGCCGCAATCAGCCCCAGCATTTT
-,-,TRBV21-1,TRBJ1-5,CASSKTPPGQGVSNQPQHF,TGTGCCAGCAGCAAGACTCCCCCGGGACAGGGGGTGAGCAATCAGCCCCAGCATTTT
-,TRBD1,TRBV7-2,TRBJ1-5,CASSWGGTAIFYSNQPQHF,TGTGCCAGCAGCTGGGGGGGGACAGCAATTTTTTATAGCAATCAGCCCCAGCATTTT
-,TRBD1,TRBV27,TRBJ2-7,CASSSTGDEQYF,TGTGCCAGCAGCTCGACAGGGGACGAGCAGTACTTC
-,-,TRBV4-2,TRBJ2-7,CASSPLGREQYF,TGTGCCAGCAGCCCTCTAGGGCGCGAGCAGTACTTC
once,TRBD2,TRBV5-4,TRBJ2-7,CASSKPMGEGTYEQYF,TGTGCCAGCAGCAAACCAATGGGGGAGGGGACCTACGAGCAGTACTTC